Below are 13 T cell receptor beta chains sequenced from a single sample in a study of T cells after yellow fever vaccination. TCRdb reanalysed the 5' RACE reads using MiXCR and keeps one entry per CDR3 protein. The data show 300,000 to 400,000 distinct CDR3 sequences, with roughly 9.4% seen just once and 18% held by the top ten. The starting material was PBMCs, obtained on the day of the first yellow fever vaccination. These receptors all come from a man between 18 and 29 years old who received the YFV17D yellow fever vaccine.

Ten or more counts support this clonotype. V gene TRBV12-3 or TRBV12-4 combines with J gene TRBJ2-7; perhaps D is TRBD1 or TRBD2 (5 bases each). V shed 2 bases and J shed 1 base, with 15 bases lying between them. The CDR3 runs 16 residues. DNA of the CDR3: TGTGCCAGCAGTTTAAGGCTGGGGGAGCGATCCTACGAGCAGTACTTC. Translation: CASSLRLGERSYEQYF.

The chain links TRBV2 to TRBJ2-7; a possible D gene is TRBD2 (5 bases). Germline V CDR1 and CDR2: SNHLY, FYNNEI. V was pared by 5 bases and J by 5 bases, with 13 bases between. CDR3 length: 13 amino acids. The CDR3 DNA follows: TGTGCCAGCAGTTCGGACTGCCCAGACGAGCAGTACTTC. As protein: CASSSDCPDEQYF.

This clonotype has a count of ten or more. V usage is TRBV15 and J usage is TRBJ2-1; 9 bases align to TRBD2. The CDR3 loop spans 16 amino acids. CDR1 and CDR2 from the germline V gene are LNHNV and YYDKDF (reference sequence). Trimming cost V 0 bases and J 5 bases; bases outside gene matches: 5. CDR3 in DNA: TGTGCCACCAGCAGAGATTGGGGCGGGGGGGACAATGAGCAGTTCTTC. Its protein is CATSRDWGGGDNEQFF. The variable domain in full, completed from reference TRBV15 and TRBJ2-1, reads DAMVIQNPRYQVTQFGKPVTLSCSQTLNHNVMYWYQQKSSQAPKLLFHYYDKDFNNEADTPDNFQSRRPNTSFCFLDIRSPGLGDTAMYLCATSRDWGGGDNEQFFGPGTRLTVL.

This clonotype was observed at least ten times. The V gene is TRBV12-3 or TRBV12-4, the J gene TRBJ1-2; D uncertain. V was pared by 7 bases and J by 1 base, with 13 bases between. This CDR3 has 14 residues. Here the CDR3 reads CASTPLGVNYGYTF. The CDR3 DNA reads TGTGCCAGCACCCCACTCGGCGTTAACTATGGCTACACCTTC.

The chain employs TRBV4-2 and TRBJ2-5; D is possibly TRBD1 (6 bases). The germline CDR1 and CDR2 sequences are LGHNA and YNFKEQ. V was clipped by 4 bases and J by 5 bases, with 17 bases between them. The CDR3 consists of 15 residues. CDR3 amino acids: CASSREQGFGETQYF. The CDR3 nucleotides read TGTGCCAGCAGCCGCGAACAGGGATTTGGGGAGACCCAGTACTTC.

This clonotype was counted only a few times. At one boundary the junction diverges from the germline segment, which might be a read error. The rearrangement joins TRBV20-1 to TRBJ2-1; 11 bases align to TRBD2. This CDR3 has 14 residues. CDR1 DFQATT and CDR2 SNEGSKA come from the germline V gene (reference sequence). The CDR3: CSAPQLAGDGTRLF. CDR3 in DNA: TGCAGTGCACCGCAACTAGCGGGGGACGGTACTCGGCTCTTC.

This sequence joins TRBV30 and TRBJ2-7; 7 positions agree with TRBD1. This CDR3 contains 11 residues. The germline gives CDR1 GTSNPN, CDR2 SVGIG (reference sequence). Trimming removed 5 bases from V and 5 bases from J; junction bases left unmatched: 3. The DNA of the CDR3 is TGTGCCTGGGACAGGGCGCACGAGCAGTACTTC. It encodes CAWDRAHEQYF.

The chain couples TRBV20-1 to TRBJ2-5; D uncertain. The CDR3 consists of 17 residues. The V end was cut by 1 base, the J end by 4 bases, with 22 bases between. The germline gives CDR1 DFQATT, CDR2 SNEGSKA (reference sequence). The CDR3 DNA sequence: TGCAGTGCTAGAGTCAAAAGTCGGGCATTAGTCTCAGAGACCCAGTACTTC. This gives the protein CSARVKSRALVSETQYF.

This clonotype was observed a few times. This chain joins TRBV4-1 and TRBJ2-6, with D perhaps TRBD1 (6 bases). V lost 1 base to trimming and J lost 2 bases, with 18 bases between them. Germline CDR1 and CDR2: MGHRA and YSYEKL. The CDR3 loop spans 19 amino acids. In DNA form, the CDR3 reads TGCGCCAGCAGCCAAGGTCAGCCAGGGGTTCTAGCTGGGGCCAACGTCCTGACTTTC. Amino acids: CASSQGQPGVLAGANVLTF.

This clonotype appeared a few times. The chain couples TRBV6-2 or TRBV6-3 to TRBJ2-1; 10 nucleotides line up with TRBD2. The CDR3 is 14 residues long. Germline CDR1 MNHEY, CDR2 SVGEGT. V shed 6 bases, J shed 10 bases, and the junction held 9 bases outside the gene matches. The CDR3 spells CASSSSGGAWEQFF. The CDR3 DNA sequence: TGTGCCAGCAGCTCAAGCGGGGGGGCGTGGGAGCAGTTCTTC.

This clonotype was picked up a small number of times. The gene calls are TRBV6-5 and TRBJ2-2; the match to TRBD1 covers 9 bases. V dropped 0 bases and J dropped 5; count of bases not matched to a gene: 7. CDR3 length equals 17 residues. Looked up from germline, CDR1 is MNHEY and CDR2 is SVGAGI. The DNA of the CDR3 is TGTGCCAGCAGTTACTCAACCGGGACAGGGTCTACCGGGGAGCTGTTTTTT. It specifies CASSYSTGTGSTGELFF.

The chain employs TRBV24-1 and TRBJ2-1; D might be TRBD1 (6 bases). Trimming stripped 4 bases from V and 2 bases from J, with 17 bases between. Germline V gene sequence: CDR1 KGHDR, CDR2 SFDVKD. The CDR3 contains 17 residues. CDR3 in amino acids: CATSDSTPGDTYNEQFF. In DNA, the CDR3 is TGTGCCACCAGTGACTCCACTCCAGGGGACACCTACAATGAGCAGTTCTTC.

The CDR3 region has the DNA TGTGCCAGCAGGGCTGGACTAGCGGCCCAAGAGACCCAGTACTTC. Its translation: CASRAGLAAQETQYF. This chain joins TRBV5-4 and TRBJ2-5; 10 bases align to TRBD2. The CDR3 has 15 residues. Germline CDR1 SGHNT, CDR2 YYREEE (reference sequence). V shed 5 bases and J 1 base; nucleotides not matched to a gene: 5.